This T cell receptor beta chain came from a study of blood T cell repertoires in COVID-19. Study as a whole: Samples of COVID-19 (acute and convalescent) were obtained from the United States, Italy and Spain. PBMCs, B-cell-depleted T cells, or T cells were the source of the cDNA or gDNA that made up the material.

The germline V gene has CDR1 SGHTA and CDR2 FQGTGA. The CDR3 is 12 residues long. As handled by the study authors: Nucleated cell counts were estimated from reference gene primer amplification. The data were produced by immunoSEQ multiplex PCR, yet TCRdb's version contains in-frame clones alone and is incomplete. V and J calls and clone size are as listed in that table; D and trimming were resolved from the DNA. Among about 100,000 clones listed, about four fifths were seen once. As to this clone: Germline and junction disagree at one end, which may indicate a read error.

Sequenced input: peripheral blood. The TCR originated in a human donor in a cohort sampled during active COVID-19. This sequence joins TRBV7-3 and TRBJ2-1; maybe TRBD2 (5 bases). CDR3 DNA sequence: TGTGCCAGCAGCTTCCCACCGGCTAGCCTAGTCTTC. Translated: CASSFPPASLVF.